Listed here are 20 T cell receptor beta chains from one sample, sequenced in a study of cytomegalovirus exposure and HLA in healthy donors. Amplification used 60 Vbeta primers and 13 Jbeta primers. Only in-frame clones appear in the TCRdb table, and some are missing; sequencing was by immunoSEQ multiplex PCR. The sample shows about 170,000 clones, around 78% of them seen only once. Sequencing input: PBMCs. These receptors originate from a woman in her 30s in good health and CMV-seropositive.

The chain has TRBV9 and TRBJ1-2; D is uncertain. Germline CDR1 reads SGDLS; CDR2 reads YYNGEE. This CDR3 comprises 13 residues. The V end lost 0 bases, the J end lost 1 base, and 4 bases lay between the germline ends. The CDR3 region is CASSVAVNYGYTF. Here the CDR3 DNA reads TGTGCCAGCAGCGTAGCGGTTAACTATGGCTACACCTTC. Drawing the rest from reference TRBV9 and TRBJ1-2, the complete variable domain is DSGVTQTPKHLITATGQRVTLRCSPRSGDLSVYWYQQSLDQGLQFLIQYYNGEERAKGNILERFSAQQFPDLHSELNLSSLELGDSALYFCASSVAVNYGYTFGSGTRLTVV.

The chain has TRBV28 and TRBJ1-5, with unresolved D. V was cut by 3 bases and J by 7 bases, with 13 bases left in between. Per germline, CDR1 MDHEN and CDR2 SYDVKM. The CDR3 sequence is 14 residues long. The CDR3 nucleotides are TGTGCCAGCAGTTTTCTCGGAGATAGCCAGCCCCAGCATTTT. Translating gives CASSFLGDSQPQHF.

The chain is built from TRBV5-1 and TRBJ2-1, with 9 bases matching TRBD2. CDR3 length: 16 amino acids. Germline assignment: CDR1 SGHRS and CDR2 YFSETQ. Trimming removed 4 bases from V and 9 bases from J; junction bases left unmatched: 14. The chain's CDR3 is CASSPELAGTSGEQFF. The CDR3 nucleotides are TGCGCCAGCAGCCCGGAGCTAGCGGGGACGAGCGGTGAGCAGTTCTTC.

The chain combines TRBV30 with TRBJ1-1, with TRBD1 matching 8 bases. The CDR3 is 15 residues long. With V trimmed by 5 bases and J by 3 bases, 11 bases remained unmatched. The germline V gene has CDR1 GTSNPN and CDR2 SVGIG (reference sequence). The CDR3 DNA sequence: TGTGCCTGGGGGGCCGCCAGGGGGCGTCACACTGAAGCTTTCTTT. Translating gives CAWGAARGRHTEAFF.

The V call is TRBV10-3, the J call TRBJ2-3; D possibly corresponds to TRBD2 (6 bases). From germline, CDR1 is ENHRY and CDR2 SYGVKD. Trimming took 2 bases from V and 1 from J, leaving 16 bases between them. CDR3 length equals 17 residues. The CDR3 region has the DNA TGTGCCATCAGTGAGCCCTACTCTAGCGAGGGCACAGATACGCAGTATTTT. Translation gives CAISEPYSSEGTDTQYF.

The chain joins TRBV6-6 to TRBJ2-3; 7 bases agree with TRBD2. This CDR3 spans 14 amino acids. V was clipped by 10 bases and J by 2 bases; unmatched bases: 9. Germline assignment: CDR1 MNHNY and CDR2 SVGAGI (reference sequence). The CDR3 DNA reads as TGTGCCACAACTTCTGGGAGGGACACAGATACGCAGTATTTT. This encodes CATTSGRDTDTQYF.

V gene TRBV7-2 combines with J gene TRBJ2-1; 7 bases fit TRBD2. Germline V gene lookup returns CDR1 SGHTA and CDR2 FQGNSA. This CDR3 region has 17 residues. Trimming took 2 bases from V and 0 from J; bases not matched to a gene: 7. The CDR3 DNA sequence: TGTGCCAGCAGCTTATTCCCCAAGCGGGGCTCCTACAATGAGCAGTTCTTC. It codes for CASSLFPKRGSYNEQFF.

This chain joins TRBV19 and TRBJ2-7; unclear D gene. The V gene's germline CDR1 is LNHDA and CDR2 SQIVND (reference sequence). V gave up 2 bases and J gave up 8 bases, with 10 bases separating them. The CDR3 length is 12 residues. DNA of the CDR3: TGTGCCAGTAGTATAAGCAAAGAGAAGCAGTACTTC. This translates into CASSISKEKQYF.

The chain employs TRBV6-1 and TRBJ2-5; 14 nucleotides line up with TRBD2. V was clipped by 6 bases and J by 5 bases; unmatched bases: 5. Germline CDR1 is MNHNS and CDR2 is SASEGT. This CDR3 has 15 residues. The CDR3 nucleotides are TGTGCCAGCAGCGCGACTAGCGGGAGGGTCGAGACCCAGTACTTC. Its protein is CASSATSGRVETQYF.

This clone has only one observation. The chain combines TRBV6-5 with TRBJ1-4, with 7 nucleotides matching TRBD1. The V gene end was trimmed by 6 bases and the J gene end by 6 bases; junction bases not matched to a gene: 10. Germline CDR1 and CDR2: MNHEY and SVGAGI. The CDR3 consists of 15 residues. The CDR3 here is CASRGGQTGHEKLFF. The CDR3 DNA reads TGTGCCAGCAGGGGGGGACAGACTGGGCATGAAAAACTGTTTTTT.

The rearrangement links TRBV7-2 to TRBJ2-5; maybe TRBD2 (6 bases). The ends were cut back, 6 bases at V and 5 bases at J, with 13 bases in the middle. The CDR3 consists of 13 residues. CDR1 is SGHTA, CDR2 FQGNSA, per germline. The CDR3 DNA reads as TGTGCCAGCAGTCCAGGGAGGTTGGAGACCCAGTACTTC. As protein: CASSPGRLETQYF.

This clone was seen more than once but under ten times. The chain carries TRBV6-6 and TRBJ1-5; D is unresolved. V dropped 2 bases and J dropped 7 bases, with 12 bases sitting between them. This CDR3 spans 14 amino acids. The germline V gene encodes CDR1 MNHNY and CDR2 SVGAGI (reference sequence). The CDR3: CASSYLKSEQPQHF. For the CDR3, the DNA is TGTGCCAGCAGTTACCTCAAGAGTGAACAGCCCCAGCATTTT.

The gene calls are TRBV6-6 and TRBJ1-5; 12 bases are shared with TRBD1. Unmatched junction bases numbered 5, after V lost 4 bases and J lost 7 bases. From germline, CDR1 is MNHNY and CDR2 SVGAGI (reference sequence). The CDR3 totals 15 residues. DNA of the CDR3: TGTGCCAGCAGTTTGGGGACAGGGGGCCAGCAGCCCCAGCATTTT. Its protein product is CASSLGTGGQQPQHF.

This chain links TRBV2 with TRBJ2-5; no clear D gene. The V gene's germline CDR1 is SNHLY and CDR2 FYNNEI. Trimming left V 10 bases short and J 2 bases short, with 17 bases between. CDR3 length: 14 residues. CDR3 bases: TGTGCCACGCAGACCGACCGACAACAAGAGACCCAGTACTTC. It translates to CATQTDRQQETQYF.

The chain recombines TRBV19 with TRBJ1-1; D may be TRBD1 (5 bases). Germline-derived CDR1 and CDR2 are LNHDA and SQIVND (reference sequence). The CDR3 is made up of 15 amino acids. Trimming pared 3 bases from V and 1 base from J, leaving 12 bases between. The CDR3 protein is CASSMNRPSNTEAFF. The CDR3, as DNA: TGTGCCAGTAGTATGAACAGGCCGTCGAACACTGAAGCTTTCTTT.

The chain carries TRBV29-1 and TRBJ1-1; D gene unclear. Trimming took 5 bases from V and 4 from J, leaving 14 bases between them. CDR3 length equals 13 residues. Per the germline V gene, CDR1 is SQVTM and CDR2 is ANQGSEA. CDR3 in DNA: TGCAGCGTTTCCAGGTTTCGGGGCACTGAAGCTTTCTTT. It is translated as CSVSRFRGTEAFF.

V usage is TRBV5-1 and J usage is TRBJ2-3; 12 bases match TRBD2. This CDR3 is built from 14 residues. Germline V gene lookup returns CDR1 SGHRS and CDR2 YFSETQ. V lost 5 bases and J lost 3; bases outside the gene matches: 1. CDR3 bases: TGCGCCAGCAGTGGACTAGCGGGAACAGATACGCAGTATTTT. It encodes CASSGLAGTDTQYF. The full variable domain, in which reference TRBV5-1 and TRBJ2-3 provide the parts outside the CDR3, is KAGVTQTPRYLIKTRGQQVTLSCSPISGHRSVSWYQQTPGQGLQFLFEYFSETQRNKGNFPGRFSGRQFSNSRSEMNVSTLELGDSALYLCASSGLAGTDTQYFGPGTRLTVL.

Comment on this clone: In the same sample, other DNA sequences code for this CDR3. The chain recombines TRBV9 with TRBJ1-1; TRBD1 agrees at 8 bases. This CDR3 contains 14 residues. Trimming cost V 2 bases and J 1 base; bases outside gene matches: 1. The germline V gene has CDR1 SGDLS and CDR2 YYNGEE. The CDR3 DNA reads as TGTGCCAGCAGCGTTGGACAGGGGAACACTGAAGCTTTCTTT. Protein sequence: CASSVGQGNTEAFF.

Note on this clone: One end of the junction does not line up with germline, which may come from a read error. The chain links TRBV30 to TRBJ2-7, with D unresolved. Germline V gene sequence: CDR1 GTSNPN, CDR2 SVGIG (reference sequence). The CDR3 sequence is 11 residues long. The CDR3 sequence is CAWSVRNSLTF. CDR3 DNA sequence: TGTGCCTGGAGTGTACGGAACAGTCTTACCTTC.

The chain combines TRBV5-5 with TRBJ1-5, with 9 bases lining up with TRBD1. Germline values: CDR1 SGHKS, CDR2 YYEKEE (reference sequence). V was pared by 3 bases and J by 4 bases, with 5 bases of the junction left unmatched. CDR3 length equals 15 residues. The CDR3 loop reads CASSSSDRGNQPQHF. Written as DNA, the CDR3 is TGTGCCAGCAGCTCCTCCGACAGGGGGAATCAGCCCCAGCATTTT.